What follows are 23 T cell receptor beta chains derived from one specimen sequenced in a study of blood T cell repertoires in COVID-19. Sequencing used immunoSEQ multiplex PCR; TCRdb keeps in-frame clones, though not all of them. The profile shows 90,000 to 120,000 clones, about 90% of them singletons. The sequenced sample was peripheral blood. These receptor sequences come from a man aged 50-60 years with acute or convalescent COVID-19.

The chain uses TRBV5-4 and TRBJ2-3; D remains unclear. Per the germline V gene, CDR1 is SGHNT and CDR2 is YYREEE (reference sequence). The ends were cut back, 1 base at V and 0 bases at J, with 9 bases in the middle. The CDR3 is 15 residues long. The CDR3 protein is CASSLTLTSTDTQYF. Here the CDR3 DNA reads TGTGCCAGCAGCTTGACGTTGACTAGCACAGATACGCAGTATTTT.

The V and J genes are TRBV24-1 and TRBJ2-1, with TRBD2 matching over 12 bases. V was clipped by 1 base and J by 4 bases; unmatched bases: 1. CDR1 is KGHDR, CDR2 SFDVKD, per germline. The CDR3 totals 16 residues. The CDR3 here is CATSDFGLAGYNEQFF. Here the CDR3 DNA reads TGTGCCACCAGTGATTTTGGACTAGCGGGGTACAATGAGCAGTTCTTC.

This clone came up a few times. The rearrangement joins TRBV19 to TRBJ1-2; 8 bases are shared with TRBD1. V trimming: 4 bases; J trimming: 2 bases; junction bases outside the gene matches: 3. The length of the CDR3 is 14 residues. Germline V gives CDR1 LNHDA, CDR2 SQIVND (reference sequence). The CDR3 region is CASSRTGINYGYTF. DNA of the CDR3: TGTGCCAGTAGTAGGACAGGGATCAACTATGGCTACACCTTC.

This chain connects TRBV18 to TRBJ2-2, with 11 nucleotides matching TRBD2. CDR3 length: 16 residues. Germline values: CDR1 KGHSH, CDR2 LQKENI. With 3 bases clipped from V and 5 bases from J, the junction kept 5 bases outside the gene matches. CDR3: CASSPPSGRSTGELFF. CDR3 coding DNA: TGTGCCAGCTCACCGCCTAGCGGGAGGAGTACCGGGGAGCTGTTTTTT.

The chain recombines TRBV24-1 with TRBJ2-5; 7 positions match TRBD1. In germline, CDR1 is KGHDR, CDR2 SFDVKD. The CDR3 covers 14 residues. Trimming took 4 bases from V and 4 from J; bases not matched to a gene: 5. The CDR3 DNA reads as TGTGCCACCAGTGAACCTACAGGGGCAGAGACCCAGTACTTC. It specifies CATSEPTGAETQYF.

The chain joins TRBV11-2 to TRBJ2-3; 7 nucleotides line up with TRBD2. Germline CDR1 is SGHAT and CDR2 is FQNNGV. The CDR3 runs 16 residues. With 1 base clipped from V and 3 bases from J, the junction kept 7 bases outside the gene matches. CDR3 amino acids: CASSLGAGEWTDTQYF. In DNA form, the CDR3 reads TGTGCCAGCAGCTTAGGGGCGGGAGAGTGGACAGATACGCAGTATTTT.

The CDR3 nucleotides are TGTGCCACCAGCAGGGGACAGGGGGCGGTCGGTAATTCACCCCTCCACTTT. As protein: CATSRGQGAVGNSPLHF. This chain joins TRBV15 and TRBJ1-6, with 12 positions matching TRBD1. Germline CDR1 LNHNV, CDR2 YYDKDF (reference sequence). The CDR3 sequence is 17 residues long. The trim removed 3 bases at V and 6 bases at J, leaving 6 bases unmatched.

This chain uses TRBV11-2 with TRBJ1-4; perhaps TRBD1 as D (5 bases). Trimming pared 0 bases from V and 6 bases from J, leaving 11 bases between. The CDR3 contains 15 residues. CDR1 is SGHAT and CDR2 is FQNNGV in the germline V gene. The CDR3 here is CASSLDGGFYEKLFF. The CDR3 DNA reads TGTGCCAGCAGCTTAGATGGGGGGTTCTATGAAAAACTGTTTTTT.

In this sample, this clone turned up once. J is TRBJ2-6 and V is TRBV5-1; the D is unclear. Per the germline V gene, CDR1 is SGHRS and CDR2 is YFSETQ. The CDR3 has 14 amino acids. Trimming removed 4 bases at V and 2 bases at J, with 7 bases between. The CDR3 loop reads CASSEGAGANVLTF. The CDR3 region has the DNA TGCGCCAGCAGCGAAGGAGCTGGGGCCAACGTCCTGACTTTC. The variable domain in full, with the rest retrieved from reference TRBV5-1 and TRBJ2-6, is KAGVTQTPRYLIKTRGQQVTLSCSPISGHRSVSWYQQTPGQGLQFLFEYFSETQRNKGNFPGRFSGRQFSNSRSEMNVSTLELGDSALYLCASSEGAGANVLTFGAGSRLTVL.

This chain links TRBV5-1 with TRBJ1-6, with 9 bases aligning to TRBD1. The V and J ends lost 0 bases and 8 bases, in that order; junction bases with no gene match: 9. CDR1 is SGHRS, CDR2 YFSETQ, per germline. CDR3 length equals 17 residues. The CDR3 DNA follows: TGCGCCAGCAGCTTGGAAGCCTCGGACAGGGGCTATTCACCCCTCCACTTT. The encoded protein is CASSLEASDRGYSPLHF.

This chain uses TRBV19 with TRBJ1-5; TRBD1 is a possible D gene (6 bases). Germline V gene sequence: CDR1 LNHDA, CDR2 SQIVND (reference sequence). The ends were cut back, 0 bases at V and 4 bases at J, with 16 bases in the middle. The CDR3 is 17 residues long. This CDR3 reads CASSIDAWQGLNQPQHF. CDR3 DNA sequence: TGTGCCAGTAGTATAGACGCTTGGCAGGGGCTTAATCAGCCCCAGCATTTT.

This clone occurred once. The V and J genes are TRBV30 and TRBJ2-2; 9 nucleotides match TRBD1. CDR3 length: 13 residues. The V and J ends lost 5 bases and 9 bases, in that order; junction bases with no gene match: 7. Per the germline V gene, CDR1 is GTSNPN and CDR2 is SVGIG (reference sequence). CDR3 amino acids: CAWAQGANRELFF. The CDR3 nucleotides read TGTGCCTGGGCACAGGGGGCGAACCGGGAGCTGTTTTTT.

The chain combines TRBV10-2 with TRBJ2-5, with D possibly TRBD2 on 6 matching bases. Trimming took off 3 bases at V and 7 bases at J, with 18 bases between the two ends. CDR1 and CDR2 (germline): WSHSY, SAAADI. The CDR3 totals 15 residues. The CDR3 loop is CASSEAREAEGTQYF. The CDR3 nucleotides read TGCGCCAGCAGTGAAGCTAGGGAGGCAGAAGGGACCCAGTACTTC.

This rearrangement joins TRBV3-1 (or the pseudogene TRBV3-2) to TRBJ2-1, with TRBD2 identical over 8 bases. With 3 bases clipped from V and 6 bases from J, the junction kept 4 bases outside the gene matches. The germline V gene encodes CDR1 LGHDT and CDR2 YNNKEL (reference sequence). The CDR3 runs to 14 residues. This CDR3 is CASSQTSELNEQFF. The CDR3 DNA sequence: TGTGCCAGCAGCCAGACTAGCGAACTCAATGAGCAGTTCTTC.

The V and J genes are TRBV28 and TRBJ1-5; 7 bases are a match to TRBD1. The V and J ends lost 5 bases and 1 base, in that order; junction bases with no gene match: 5. The CDR3 is made up of 15 amino acids. Germline V gene lookup returns CDR1 MDHEN and CDR2 SYDVKM. This chain's CDR3 is CASSDRAISNQPQHF. The DNA for the CDR3 is TGTGCCAGCAGTGACAGGGCCATAAGCAATCAGCCCCAGCATTTT.

The V and J genes are TRBV4-1 and TRBJ2-1; 7 bases are a match to TRBD1. Germline V gives CDR1 MGHRA, CDR2 YSYEKL. J was trimmed by 0 bases and V by 3 bases; bases with no gene match: 2. The CDR3 sequence is 15 residues long. The CDR3 here is CASSQTGFSYNEQFF. The DNA for the CDR3 is TGCGCCAGCAGCCAGACAGGGTTCTCCTACAATGAGCAGTTCTTC.

V is TRBV3-1 (or the pseudogene TRBV3-2) and J is TRBJ2-3; 10 nucleotides match TRBD1. There are 13 residues in the CDR3. Germline V CDR1 and CDR2: LGHDT, YNNKEL (reference sequence). Unmatched junction bases numbered 3, after V lost 4 bases and J lost 8 bases. The CDR3 loop is CASSPGQGRTQYF. The CDR3 DNA reads as TGTGCCAGCAGCCCGGGACAGGGGCGTACGCAGTATTTT.

The chain links TRBV4-2 to TRBJ1-3; D is ambiguous. The CDR3 is made up of 15 amino acids. Germline V gene data show CDR1 as LGHNA and CDR2 as YNFKEQ. Trimming stripped 1 base from V and 0 bases from J, with 7 bases between. The chain's CDR3 is CASSQGGYSGNTIYF. The CDR3, as DNA: TGTGCCAGCAGCCAAGGCGGATACTCTGGAAACACCATATATTTT.

The J gene is TRBJ1-1, the V gene TRBV20-1, with D maybe TRBD1 (6 bases). There are 11 residues in the CDR3. The V gene lost 6 bases and the J gene lost 5 bases, with 10 bases spanning the gap. Germline V lookup: CDR1 DFQATT, CDR2 SNEGSKA (reference sequence). CDR3 coding DNA: TGCAGTGCGACACAGGGTACTGAAGCTTTCTTT. Its protein product is CSATQGTEAFF.

This chain uses TRBV3-1 (or the pseudogene TRBV3-2) with TRBJ2-1; possibly TRBD2 for D (6 bases). This CDR3 is built from 14 residues. The V and J ends lost 2 bases and 4 bases respectively, with 9 bases between them. CDR1 is LGHDT and CDR2 is YNNKEL in the germline V gene (reference sequence). The CDR3 sequence is CASSQSSVYNEQFF. CDR3 coding DNA: TGTGCCAGCAGCCAATCTAGCGTATACAATGAGCAGTTCTTC.

The rearrangement joins TRBV29-1 to TRBJ1-1; 8 nucleotides agree with TRBD1. The CDR3 contains 12 residues. Germline values: CDR1 SQVTM, CDR2 ANQGSEA. Trimming removed 4 bases from V and 6 bases from J; junction bases left unmatched: 4. The CDR3 loop is CSVATGVSEAFF. CDR3 sequence (DNA): TGCAGCGTTGCGACAGGGGTGTCTGAAGCTTTCTTT.

This clone was seen once. The J gene is TRBJ2-5, the V gene TRBV5-4, with D perhaps matching TRBD2 (5 bases). The CDR3 extends over 15 amino acids. Germline V gene data show CDR1 as SGHNT and CDR2 as YYREEE (reference sequence). V was shortened by 1 base and J by 5 bases, with 15 bases between the two germline ends. This chain's CDR3 is CASSLRTGLRETQYF. Written as DNA, the CDR3 is TGTGCCAGCAGCTTGAGGACGGGATTGAGGGAGACCCAGTACTTC.

This clone has just a few counts. The chain couples TRBV2 to TRBJ2-1; 8 positions agree with TRBD2. Germline CDR1 reads SNHLY; CDR2 reads FYNNEI. The CDR3 contains 14 residues. Unmatched junction bases numbered 6, after V lost 9 bases and J lost 2 bases. In DNA, the CDR3 is TGTGCCAGTCAGCCGGGAGGGACCTACAATGAGCAGTTCTTC. Translation gives CASQPGGTYNEQFF.